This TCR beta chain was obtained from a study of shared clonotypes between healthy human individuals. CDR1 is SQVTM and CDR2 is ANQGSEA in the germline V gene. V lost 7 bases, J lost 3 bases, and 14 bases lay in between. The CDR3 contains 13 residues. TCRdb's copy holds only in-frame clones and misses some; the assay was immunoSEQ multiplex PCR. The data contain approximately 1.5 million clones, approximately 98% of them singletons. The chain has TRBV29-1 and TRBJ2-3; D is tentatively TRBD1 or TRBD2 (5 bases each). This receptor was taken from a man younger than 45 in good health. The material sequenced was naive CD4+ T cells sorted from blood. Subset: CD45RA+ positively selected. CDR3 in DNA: TGCAGCGCCCCGGGACCTGCTACAGATACGCAGTATTTT. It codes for CSAPGPATDTQYF.